This T cell receptor beta chain stems from a study of T cell repertoires in cytomegalovirus infection. Background on the study: CMV epitopes in the study were HLA-C-restricted (recently identified) and HLA-B-restricted (well studied). Indications came from public TCR beta signatures; they pointed to CMV infection and to a matching HLA type.

From the reads, TCRdb called clonotypes with MiXCR, one entry per CDR3 protein. The sample lists around 770,000 distinct CDR3 sequences, 25% to 35% occurring once. CDR1 MGHRA and CDR2 YSYEKL come from the germline V gene. V was clipped by 5 bases and J by 4 bases; unmatched bases: 7. CDR3 length: 16 residues. Broader study findings: Across the ex vivo response, the dominant clonotypes were HLA-C-restricted CMV-specific TCR beta clonotypes. The cumulative frequency of public TCR beta families identified carriers of CMV plus the relevant HLA.

As concerns this clonotype: Its antigen is not identified.

The sample in question was cultured CD8+ T cells from PBMCs, obtained from culture after CMV antigen stimulation. The clonotype originates from a human donor in good health (CMV status not recorded). Some clones in this sample may be carry-over from other donors' samples. The rearrangement links TRBV4-1 to TRBJ2-1; TRBD2 matches 11 bases. The DNA for the CDR3 is TGCGCCAGCAGCTACCCGGGACTAGCGGTATACAATGAGCAGTTCTTC. Translating gives CASSYPGLAVYNEQFF.